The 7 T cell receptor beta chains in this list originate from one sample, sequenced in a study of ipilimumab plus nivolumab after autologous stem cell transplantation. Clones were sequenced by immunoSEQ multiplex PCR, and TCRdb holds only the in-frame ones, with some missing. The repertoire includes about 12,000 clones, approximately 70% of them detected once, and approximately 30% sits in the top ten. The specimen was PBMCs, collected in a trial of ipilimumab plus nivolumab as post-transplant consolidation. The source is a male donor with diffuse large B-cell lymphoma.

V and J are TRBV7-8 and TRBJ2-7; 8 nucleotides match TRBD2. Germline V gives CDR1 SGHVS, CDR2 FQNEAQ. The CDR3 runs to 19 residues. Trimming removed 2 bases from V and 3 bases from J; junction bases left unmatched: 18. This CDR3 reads CASSLMIASLTGGGYEQYF. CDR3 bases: TGTGCCAGCAGCTTAATGATTGCCAGTCTAACCGGGGGGGGCTACGAGCAGTACTTC.

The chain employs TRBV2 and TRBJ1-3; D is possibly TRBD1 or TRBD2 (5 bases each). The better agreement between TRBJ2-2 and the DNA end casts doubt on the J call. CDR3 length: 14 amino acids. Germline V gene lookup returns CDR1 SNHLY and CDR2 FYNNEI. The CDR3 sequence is CASRPGTVTGELFF. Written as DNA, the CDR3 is TGTGCCAGCAGACCCGGGACGGTCACCGGGGAGCTGTTTTTT.

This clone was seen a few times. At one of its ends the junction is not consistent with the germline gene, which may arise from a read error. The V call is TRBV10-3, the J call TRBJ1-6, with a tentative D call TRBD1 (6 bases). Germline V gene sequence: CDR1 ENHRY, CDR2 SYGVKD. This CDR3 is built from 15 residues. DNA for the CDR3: TGTGCCAGCAGTTACAAAGGGGGGACGAATTCACCCCTCCACTTT. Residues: CASSYKGGTNSPLHF.

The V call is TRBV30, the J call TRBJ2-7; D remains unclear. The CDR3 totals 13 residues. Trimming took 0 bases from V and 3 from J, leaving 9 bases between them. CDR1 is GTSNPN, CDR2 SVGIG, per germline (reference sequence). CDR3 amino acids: CAWSVAAVYEQYF. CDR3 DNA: TGTGCCTGGAGTGTGGCAGCTGTCTACGAGCAGTACTTC.

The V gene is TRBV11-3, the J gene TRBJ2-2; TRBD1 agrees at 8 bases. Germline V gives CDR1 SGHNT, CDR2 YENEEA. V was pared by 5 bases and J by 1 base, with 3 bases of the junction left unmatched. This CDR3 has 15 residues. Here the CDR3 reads CASSRGQGNTGELFF. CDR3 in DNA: TGTGCCAGCAGCCGCGGACAGGGGAACACCGGGGAGCTGTTTTTT.

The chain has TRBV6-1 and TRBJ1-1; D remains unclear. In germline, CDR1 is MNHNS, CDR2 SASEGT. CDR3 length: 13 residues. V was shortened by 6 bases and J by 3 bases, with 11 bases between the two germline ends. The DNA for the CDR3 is TGTGCCAGCAGAGAGGAGTCCCACACTGAAGCTTTCTTT. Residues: CASREESHTEAFF.

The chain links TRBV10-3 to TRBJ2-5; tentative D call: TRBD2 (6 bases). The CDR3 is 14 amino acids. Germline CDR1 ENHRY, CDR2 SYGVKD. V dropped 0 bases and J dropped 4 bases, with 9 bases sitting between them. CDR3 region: CAISESPGAETQYF. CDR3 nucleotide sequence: TGTGCCATCAGTGAGTCGCCGGGAGCAGAGACCCAGTACTTC.